These 30 T cell receptor beta chains were all obtained from the same sample, sequenced in a study of tumor-infiltrating lymphocytes in primary liver carcinoma. Extraction also yielded germline DNA, while blood RNA was obtained from unsorted whole blood. Starting material of roughly 550 ng total RNA yielded TCR beta cDNA via a constant-region primer. Researchers made the TCR beta libraries by running three nested multiplex PCR rounds with slightly modified ARM-PCR. TRBV1-TRBV30 forward primers and a C-beta reverse primer were used in the first two PCR rounds, which each ran for around 11 cycles. Each CDR3 protein is one row after TCRdb ran MiXCR on the multiplex PCR reads. The sample lists 320,000 or so distinct CDR3 sequences, 60% to 80% occurring once. The sample was peripheral blood. These receptor sequences come from a middle-aged man with primary liver carcinoma and hepatitis B virus infection.

About this clonotype itself: Just one base apart from a much larger clone, this may be a read error. Written as DNA, the CDR3 is TGTGCCAGCAGTTTTCGGCTGAGCAATCATCCCCAGCATTTT. It specifies CASSFRLSNHPQHF. The chain joins TRBV12-3 or TRBV12-4 to TRBJ1-5; no clear D. The CDR3 sequence is 14 residues long.

With respect to this clonotype: A much larger clone lies one base from this, so it may be a read error. The chain has TRBV5-6 and TRBJ2-2; D unresolved. CDR3 size: 13 residues. From germline, CDR1 is SGHDT and CDR2 YYEEEE. CDR3: CVSSLANTGELFF. CDR3 bases: TGTGTCAGCAGCTTAGCAAACACCGGGGAGCTGTTTTTT.

Regarding this clonotype: A much larger clone sits a single nucleotide away, making a read error possible. The chain combines TRBV6-1 with TRBJ1-5; the match to TRBD1 covers 7 bases. This CDR3 has 16 amino acids. Germline CDR1 and CDR2: MNHNS and SASEGT. CDR3 loop: CASSVWDSEPNQPQQF. The CDR3 DNA reads TGTGCCAGCAGTGTTTGGGACAGCGAACCCAATCAGCCCCAGCAATTT.

The gene calls are TRBV6-5 and TRBJ2-3, with TRBD2 as a possible D gene (6 bases). The CDR3 loop spans 14 amino acids. From germline, CDR1 is MNHEY and CDR2 SVGAGI. V lost 7 bases and J 6 bases, leaving 17 bases between the germline ends. The CDR3 loop reads CASNAAGNRDTQYF. CDR3 DNA: TGTGCCAGCAATGCGGCGGGAAACCGCGATACGCAGTATTTT.

This clonotype was recorded a few times. A junction end diverges from the germline sequence, so it may reflect a read error. This chain uses TRBV5-1 with TRBJ2-1; 14 bases map to TRBD2. This CDR3 spans 18 amino acids. Germline CDR1 reads SGHRS; CDR2 reads YFSETQ. The CDR3 DNA is TGCGCTAGCAGTTCCGGACTAGCGGGAGGTCGAGGGTACAATGAGCAGTTCTTC. It specifies CASSSGLAGGRGYNEQFF.

Comments on this clonotype: A much larger clone differs by one base, so this may be a read error. The chain links TRBV4-1 to TRBJ2-7, with D perhaps matching TRBD1 (5 bases). The CDR3 extends over 14 amino acids. The V gene's germline CDR1 is MGHRA and CDR2 YSYEKL. In nucleotides, the CDR3 is TGCGCCAGCGGCCAGGACCAAGCAGGGAACGAGCAGTACTTC. This translates into CASGQDQAGNEQYF.

Note on this clonotype: Germline is not matched at one junction end, which may reflect a read error. The V gene is TRBV10-3, the J gene TRBJ2-7; D is undetermined. Germline loops: CDR1 ENHRY, CDR2 SYGVKD. This CDR3 spans 13 amino acids. CDR3 sequence: CDISESVFYDQYF. The CDR3 DNA sequence: TGTGACATCAGTGAGTCGGTATTCTACGATCAGTACTTC.

The CDR3 here is CASSPPGWSEQFF. CDR3 nucleotides: TGTGCCAGCAGCCCCCCGGGATGGAGTGAGCAGTTCTTC. The genes are TRBV6-1 and TRBJ2-1, with D possibly TRBD2 on 5 matching bases. V was shortened by 6 bases and J by 9 bases, with 15 bases between the two germline ends. Germline lookup yields CDR1 MNHNS and CDR2 SASEGT. This CDR3 is built from 13 residues.

Details on this clonotype: The CDR3 ends on some other residue instead of the conserved phenylalanine or tryptophan, so this is likely a read error. This chain uses TRBV30 with TRBJ1-2; the D gene is possibly TRBD1 (5 bases). The CDR3 covers 13 residues. V was pared by 4 bases and J by 8 bases, with 17 bases between. Germline lookup yields CDR1 GTSNPN and CDR2 SVGIG (reference sequence). CDR3 in DNA: TGTGCCTGGAAGAGGGGACCCACAACAGGCTACACCTTA. Its protein is CAWKRGPTTGYTL.

This clonotype occurred a few times. The chain carries TRBV28 and TRBJ1-5; D ambiguous. CDR1 is MDHEN, CDR2 SYDVKM, per germline. The CDR3 consists of 14 residues. Trimming left V 1 base short and J 2 bases short, with 6 bases between. The CDR3 DNA follows: TGTGCCAGCAGTTTATTCTCGGGCAATCAGCCCCAGCATTTT. This encodes CASSLFSGNQPQHF.

There are many counts of this clonotype. The chain couples TRBV6-1 to TRBJ1-1; no reliable D call. The CDR3 consists of 13 residues. The V gene's germline CDR1 is MNHNS and CDR2 SASEGT. V was shortened by 2 bases and J by 7 bases, with 11 bases between the two germline ends. The CDR3: CASSESPGNEAFF. DNA for the CDR3: TGTGCCAGCAGTGAATCACCGGGTAATGAAGCTTTCTTT.

The chain uses TRBV14 and TRBJ2-1; tentatively, D is TRBD1 (5 bases). The germline V and J ends were trimmed by 1 base and 15 bases, with 31 bases remaining between them. Germline CDR1 SGHDN, CDR2 FVKESK. This CDR3 region has 18 residues. CDR3 sequence (DNA): TGTGCCAGCAGCCAAGTCCCCTTTGACAGCCGCTCCTACAATGGGCTGTTCTTC. It encodes CASSQVPFDSRSYNGLFF.

This clonotype appeared many times. The V and J genes are TRBV6-6 and TRBJ1-5; 8 bases match TRBD1. This CDR3 comprises 16 residues. J gave up 2 bases and V 0 bases, and 3 bases lay outside the gene matches. Germline V gives CDR1 MNHNY, CDR2 SVGAGI (reference sequence). Written as DNA, the CDR3 is TGTGCCAGCAGTTACTCAAGGGGACAGGGCAATCAGCCCCAGCATTTT. Its protein is CASSYSRGQGNQPQHF.

This chain joins TRBV28 and TRBJ1-2; D remains unclear. Between the trimmed V and J ends, which lost 7 bases and 3 bases, there was a span of 15 bases. This CDR3 contains 14 residues. Per germline, CDR1 MDHEN and CDR2 SYDVKM. This CDR3 reads CASTLGPVDYGYTF. The CDR3 nucleotides are TGTGCCAGCACCCTGGGCCCGGTGGACTATGGCTACACCTTC.

The rearrangement links TRBV11-2 to TRBJ2-1; 9 bases are shared with TRBD1. The germline V gene has CDR1 SGHAT and CDR2 FQNNGV. With V trimmed by 9 bases and J by 4 bases, 19 bases remained unmatched. This CDR3 region has 18 residues. The CDR3 DNA reads TGTGCCAGGGGCTTTGGGCCTTCCGGGACAGGGACTTACAATGAGCAGTTCTTC. This gives the protein CARGFGPSGTGTYNEQFF.

To note about this clonotype: A much larger clone differs by one base, so this may be a read error. This rearrangement joins TRBV6-1 to TRBJ1-1, with 7 positions matching TRBD1. In germline, CDR1 is MNHNS, CDR2 SASEGT. The CDR3 spans 11 residues. Here the CDR3 reads CATDRNAEAFF. As DNA, the CDR3 is TGTGCCACGGACAGGAACGCTGAAGCTTTCTTT.

The chain links TRBV28 to TRBJ2-7, with 8 bases matching TRBD1. The length of the CDR3 is 14 residues. CDR1 is MDHEN and CDR2 is SYDVKM in the germline V gene. The V gene end was trimmed by 3 bases and the J gene end by 4 bases; junction bases not matched to a gene: 5. The CDR3 region has the DNA TGTGCCAGCAGTTTTTGGGACAGGTCTTACGAGCAGTACTTC. Its translation is CASSFWDRSYEQYF.

J is TRBJ1-6 and V is TRBV12-3 or TRBV12-4; D is unresolved. Trimming stripped 6 bases from V and 19 bases from J, with 31 bases between. The CDR3 is made up of 16 amino acids. CDR3 sequence (DNA): TGTGCCAGCAGCCAAGACCCTTTTTCTAGTAATTCACTCCTTCACTTT. It codes for CASSQDPFSSNSLLHF.

This chain uses TRBV7-9 with TRBJ2-1; D call uncertain. Germline V gene lookup returns CDR1 SEHNR and CDR2 FQNEAQ (reference sequence). The CDR3 consists of 14 residues. The V and J ends lost 4 bases and 2 bases respectively, with 9 bases between them. The CDR3 nucleotides read TGTGCCAGCAGCTCCTTTGGCCCCTACAATGAGCAGTTCTTC. Its translation: CASSSFGPYNEQFF.

The CDR3, as DNA: TGTGCCAGCAGCTCCACTCTGGTGCTCCGTGGTGAGCAGTTCTTC. It specifies CASSSTLVLRGEQFF. The rearrangement links TRBV11-2 to TRBJ2-1; no firm D call. The germline CDR1 and CDR2 sequences are SGHAT and FQNNGV. V was pared by 4 bases and J by 9 bases, with 19 bases between. The CDR3 totals 15 residues.

The genes are TRBV6-1 and TRBJ1-1; D ambiguous. The CDR3 covers 15 residues. The V end lost 1 base, the J end lost 0 bases, and 9 bases lay between the germline ends. In germline, CDR1 is MNHNS, CDR2 SASEGT. CDR3 DNA sequence: TGTGCCAGCAGTGAAGGGGTCTACGTGAACACTGAAGCTTTCTTT. The encoded protein is CASSEGVYVNTEAFF.

The V and J genes are TRBV7-9 and TRBJ1-6; D perhaps matches TRBD1 (6 bases). The V and J ends lost 0 bases and 7 bases respectively, with 10 bases between them. Germline CDR1 and CDR2: SEHNR and FQNEAQ (reference sequence). This CDR3 is built from 15 residues. The CDR3 nucleotides read TGTGCCAGCAGCTTAGCCGGGACAAGAAATTCACCCCTCCACTTT. This encodes CASSLAGTRNSPLHF. Full variable domain (rest looked up from reference TRBV7-9 and TRBJ1-6): DTGVSQNPRHKITKRGQNVTFRCDPISEHNRLYWYRQTLGQGPEFLTYFQNEAQLEKSRLLSDRFSAERPKGSFSTLEIQRTEQGDSAMYLCASSLAGTRNSPLHFGNGTRLTVT.

Turning to this clonotype: The junction departs from germline at one end; a sequencing error may be responsible. J is TRBJ2-5 and V is TRBV6-1; D is undetermined. CDR3 length equals 12 residues. Germline CDR1 and CDR2: MNHNS and SASEGT. CDR3 residues: CAGSEARETQYF. Here the CDR3 DNA reads TGTGCCGGCAGTGAAGCCCGCGAGACCCAATACTTC.

As to this clonotype: This is likely a read error, given that the CDR3 carries no conserved phenylalanine or tryptophan at its end. The limits of the CDR3 on the DNA are not certain, so only TCRdb's listed CDR3 is given. The chain uses TRBV29-1 and TRBJ2-1. Germline V gene data show CDR1 as SQVTM and CDR2 as ANQGSEA. The CDR3 spans 12 residues, counting both ends. The CDR3 region is CSVLIPSSEHFL.

A note on this clonotype: This may come from a read error, since a much larger clone is one base off. The CDR3 carries no conserved terminal phenylalanine or tryptophan, so it likely arises from a read error. V usage is TRBV6-5 and J usage is TRBJ2-2, with 8 bases that match TRBD1. The germline V gene has CDR1 MNHEY and CDR2 SVGAGI. With 7 bases clipped from V and 6 bases from J, the junction kept 10 bases outside the gene matches. This CDR3 is built from 15 residues. The CDR3 DNA reads as TGTGCCAGCACCGCACAGGGGGTGGTCGCCGGGGAGCTGTTTTCT. Translation gives CASTAQGVVAGELFS.

This clonotype has more than one count but fewer than ten. The chain links TRBV6-1 to TRBJ1-3; possibly TRBD1 for D (6 bases). Trimming stripped 6 bases from V and 0 bases from J, with 12 bases between. Per germline, CDR1 MNHNS and CDR2 SASEGT. The CDR3 spans 15 residues. The CDR3 nucleotides are TGTGCCAGCAGGAGAACAGGGAGCTCTGGAAACACCATATATTTT. Encoded protein: CASRRTGSSGNTIYF.

The genes are TRBV6-5 and TRBJ2-1, with D possibly being TRBD2 (5 bases). The CDR3 length is 15 residues. Germline V gene data show CDR1 as MNHEY and CDR2 as SVGAGI. Trimming shortened V by 0 bases and J by 1 base, and 7 bases separated the two germline ends. CDR3 amino acids: CASSYSGRSYNEQFF. The DNA of the CDR3 is TGTGCCAGCAGTTACTCGGGGAGATCCTACAATGAGCAGTTCTTC.

As for this clonotype: This may be a read error, as it is one base from a much larger clone. The chain employs TRBV29-1 and TRBJ2-1; D call uncertain. The CDR3 extends over 15 amino acids. The germline CDR1 and CDR2 sequences are SQVTM and ANQGSEA. In DNA form, the CDR3 reads TGCACCGTTGAATCGGGCAGAGGACCTTACAATGAGCAGTTCTTC. It is translated as CTVESGRGPYNEQFF.

There are a few counts of this clonotype. This may stem from a read error, because a much larger clone lies one nucleotide away. The J gene is TRBJ2-7, the V gene TRBV4-3; 9 bases fit TRBD1. From germline, CDR1 is LGHNA and CDR2 YSLEER. The CDR3 covers 14 residues. The V and J ends lost 2 bases and 5 bases, in that order; junction bases with no gene match: 4. The CDR3 is CASSQRDRADEQYF. Here the CDR3 DNA reads TGCGCCAGCAGCCAAAGGGACAGGGCTGACGAGCAGTACTTC.

This clonotype was recorded many times. The chain combines TRBV12-3 or TRBV12-4 with TRBJ2-5; 8 nucleotides match TRBD1. The CDR3 sequence is 13 residues long. J gave up 5 bases and V 6 bases, and 5 bases lay outside the gene matches. CDR3 residues: CASSRQGKETQYF. DNA for the CDR3: TGTGCCAGCAGCCGACAGGGGAAGGAGACCCAGTACTTC.